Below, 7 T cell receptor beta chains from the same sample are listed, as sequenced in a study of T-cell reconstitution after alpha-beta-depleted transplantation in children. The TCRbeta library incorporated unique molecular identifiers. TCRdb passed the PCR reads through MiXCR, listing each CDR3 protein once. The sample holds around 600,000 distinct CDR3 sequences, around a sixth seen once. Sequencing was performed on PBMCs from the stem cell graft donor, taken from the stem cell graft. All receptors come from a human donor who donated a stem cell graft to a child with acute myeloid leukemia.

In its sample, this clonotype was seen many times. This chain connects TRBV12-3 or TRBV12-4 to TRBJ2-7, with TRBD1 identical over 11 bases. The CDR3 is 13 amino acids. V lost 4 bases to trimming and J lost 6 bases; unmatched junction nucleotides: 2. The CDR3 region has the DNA TGTGCCAGCAGTTCTGGGACAGGGGGCGAGCAGTACTTC. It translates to CASSSGTGGEQYF.

CDR3 sequence (DNA): TGTGCCAGCAGCCTGGAACTAGCGGGTGATGAGCAGTTCTTC. It yields the protein CASSLELAGDEQFF. The rearrangement uses TRBV3-1 and TRBJ2-1; TRBD2 matches 9 bases. V was clipped by 4 bases and J by 8 bases; unmatched bases: 6. CDR3 length: 14 amino acids. Germline V gene sequence: CDR1 LGHDT, CDR2 YNNKEL (reference sequence).

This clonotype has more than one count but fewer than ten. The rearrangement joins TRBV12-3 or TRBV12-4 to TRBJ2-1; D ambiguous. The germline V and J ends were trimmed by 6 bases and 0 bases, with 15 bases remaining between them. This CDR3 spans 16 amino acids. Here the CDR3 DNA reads TGTGCCAGCAGCCCCTTCCCTACAAGCTCCTACAATGAGCAGTTCTTC. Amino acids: CASSPFPTSSYNEQFF.

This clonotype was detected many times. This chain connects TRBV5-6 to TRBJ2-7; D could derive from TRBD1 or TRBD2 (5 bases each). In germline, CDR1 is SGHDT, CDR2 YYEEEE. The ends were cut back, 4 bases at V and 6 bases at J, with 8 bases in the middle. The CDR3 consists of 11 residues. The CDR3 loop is CASSTGGEQYF. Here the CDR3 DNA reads TGTGCCAGCAGCACAGGAGGCGAGCAGTACTTC. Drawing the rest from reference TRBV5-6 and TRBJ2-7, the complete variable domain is DAGVTQSPTHLIKTRGQQVTLRCSPKSGHDTVSWYQQALGQGPQFIFQYYEEEERQRGNFPDRFSGHQFPNYSSELNVNALLLGDSALYLCASSTGGEQYFGPGTRLTVT.

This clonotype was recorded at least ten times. Here the CDR3 reads CSVTRQGEGYGYTF. Here the CDR3 DNA reads TGCAGCGTTACCCGACAGGGGGAGGGCTATGGCTACACCTTC. This sequence joins TRBV29-1 and TRBJ1-2; 9 nucleotides match TRBD1. Per germline, CDR1 SQVTM and CDR2 ANQGSEA. The CDR3 covers 14 residues. With V trimmed by 5 bases and J by 4 bases, 8 bases remained unmatched. Full variable domain (outside the CDR3, taken from reference TRBV29-1 and TRBJ1-2): SAVISQKPSRDICQRGTSLTIQCQVDSQVTMMFWYRQQPGQSLTLIATANQGSEATYESGFVIDKFPISRPNLTFSTLTVSNMSPEDSSIYLCSVTRQGEGYGYTFGSGTRLTVV.

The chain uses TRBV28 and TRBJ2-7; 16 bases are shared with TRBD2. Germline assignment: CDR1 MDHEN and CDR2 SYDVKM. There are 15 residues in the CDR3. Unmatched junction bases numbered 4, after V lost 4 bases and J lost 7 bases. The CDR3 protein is CASSSGLAGGREQYV. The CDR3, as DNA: TGTGCCAGCAGTTCGGGACTAGCGGGGGGGCGGGAGCAGTACGTC.

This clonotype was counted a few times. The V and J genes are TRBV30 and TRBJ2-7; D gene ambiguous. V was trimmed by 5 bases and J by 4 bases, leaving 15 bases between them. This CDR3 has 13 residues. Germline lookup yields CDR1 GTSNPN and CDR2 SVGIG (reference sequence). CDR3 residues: CAWSNWGPYEQYF. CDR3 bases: TGTGCCTGGTCGAATTGGGGTCCGTACGAGCAGTACTTC.